One sample yielded the 22 T cell receptor beta chains listed below, sequenced in a study of cytomegalovirus exposure and HLA in healthy donors. Both 60 Vbeta primers and 13 Jbeta primers went into the PCR. Produced via immunoSEQ multiplex PCR; TCRdb's table is partial and in-frame only. The sample contains 140,000 or so clones, approximately 79% of which appear only once. What was sequenced was PBMCs. Receptors originate from a woman in her twenties or thirties in good health and CMV-seronegative.

The chain couples TRBV19 to TRBJ2-7; 8 nucleotides agree with TRBD1. J was trimmed by 6 bases and V by 7 bases; bases with no gene match: 11. CDR1 LNHDA and CDR2 SQIVND come from the germline V gene (reference sequence). CDR3 length: 14 residues. CDR3 amino acids: CASNAGTGFSEQYF. The CDR3 coding sequence is TGTGCCAGTAATGCCGGGACAGGCTTCTCCGAGCAGTACTTC.

The V gene is TRBV7-3, the J gene TRBJ1-3; a weak D match, TRBD1 (6 bases). Trimming took off 0 bases at V and 4 bases at J, with 16 bases between the two ends. CDR1 SGHTA and CDR2 FQGTGA come from the germline V gene. The CDR3 loop spans 17 amino acids. CDR3 protein: CASSLTYAGAVGNTIYF. CDR3 in DNA: TGTGCCAGCAGCTTAACGTATGCAGGGGCGGTAGGAAACACCATATATTTT.

The rearrangement uses TRBV5-4 and TRBJ2-5; 7 nucleotides match TRBD2. Germline V gene sequence: CDR1 SGHNT, CDR2 YYREEE (reference sequence). V lost 3 bases and J lost 4; bases outside the gene matches: 12. This CDR3 is built from 16 residues. The DNA of the CDR3 is TGTGCCAGCAGCTCAAATTCCGGGGGGATTGGAGAGACCCAGTACTTC. Protein product: CASSSNSGGIGETQYF.

V is TRBV30 and J is TRBJ1-6; 8 bases line up with TRBD1. Germline trimming cut 3 bases from V and 8 bases from J; bases unmatched to any gene: 6. The CDR3 runs to 14 residues. CDR1 and CDR2 (germline): GTSNPN, SVGIG (reference sequence). The chain's CDR3 is CAWSSGQEDSPLHF. CDR3 coding DNA: TGTGCCTGGAGCTCGGGACAGGAGGATTCACCCCTCCACTTT.

This chain uses TRBV30 with TRBJ2-7; TRBD1 matches 10 bases. Germline loops: CDR1 GTSNPN, CDR2 SVGIG (reference sequence). The ends lost 5 bases at V and 3 bases at J; junction bases unmatched: 4. This CDR3 comprises 13 residues. This chain's CDR3 is CAWSRDRGYEQYF. The CDR3, as DNA: TGTGCCTGGTCCCGGGACAGGGGCTACGAGCAGTACTTC.

The chain combines TRBV29-1 with TRBJ1-2, with 7 bases that match TRBD1. The CDR3 length is 13 residues. Germline V gene data show CDR1 as SQVTM and CDR2 as ANQGSEA. Germline trimming cut 6 bases from V and 5 bases from J; bases unmatched to any gene: 9. CDR3 loop: CSVGDRVAYGYTF. Here the CDR3 DNA reads TGCAGCGTAGGCGACAGGGTAGCTTATGGCTACACCTTC.

The V call is TRBV30, the J call TRBJ1-2, with D perhaps TRBD1 (6 bases). The CDR3 consists of 16 residues. The germline V gene has CDR1 GTSNPN and CDR2 SVGIG (reference sequence). Trimming removed 2 bases at V and 7 bases at J, with 23 bases between. The CDR3 nucleotides read TGTGCCTGGAGTCCTCGTGATCTCATGACAGGATCTGGCTACACCTTC. This sequence encodes CAWSPRDLMTGSGYTF.

The J gene is TRBJ2-7, the V gene TRBV10-3; 8 bases fit TRBD1. Germline CDR1 reads ENHRY; CDR2 reads SYGVKD. Trimming removed 4 bases from V and 3 bases from J; junction bases left unmatched: 2. The CDR3 spans 13 residues. The CDR3 coding sequence is TGTGCCATCAGTGGAACAGGGGGCTACGAGCAGTACTTC. Translated: CAISGTGGYEQYF.

The rearrangement links TRBV11-2 to TRBJ2-3; D might be TRBD2 (6 bases). With 1 base removed from V and 6 bases from J, the gap between germline ends came to 8 bases. The CDR3 has 13 amino acids. Germline CDR1 is SGHAT and CDR2 is FQNNGV. This CDR3 is CASSLGLGDTQYF. The CDR3 DNA sequence: TGTGCCAGCAGCTTAGGACTAGGGGATACGCAGTATTTT.

This chain joins TRBV2 and TRBJ1-2, with TRBD1 matching over 11 bases. There are 15 residues in the CDR3. V lost 5 bases, J lost 5 bases, and 7 bases stayed unmatched. CDR1 and CDR2 (germline): SNHLY, FYNNEI. As DNA, the CDR3 is TGTGCCAGCAGTCCCGGGGGACAGGGGGTTTATGGCTACACCTTC. It yields the protein CASSPGGQGVYGYTF.

The rearrangement links TRBV20-1 to TRBJ2-1, with TRBD2 identical over 7 bases. From germline, CDR1 is DFQATT and CDR2 SNEGSKA (reference sequence). The length of the CDR3 is 10 residues. V dropped 5 bases and J dropped 13; count of bases not matched to a gene: 5. The CDR3 spells CSAAGVIQFF. The CDR3 DNA follows: TGCAGTGCTGCGGGAGTTATCCAGTTCTTC.

This clone is a singleton in its sample. The rearrangement joins TRBV10-3 to TRBJ2-1, with 10 bases identical to TRBD2. The CDR3 contains 13 residues. Germline CDR1 ENHRY, CDR2 SYGVKD. The trim removed 7 bases at V and 8 bases at J, leaving 5 bases unmatched. CDR3: CAINSGGWDEQFF. The CDR3 nucleotides read TGTGCCATCAATAGCGGGGGGTGGGATGAGCAGTTCTTC.

In this sample, this clone turned up once. The genes are TRBV16 and TRBJ1-5, with TRBD1 identical over 8 bases. Germline lookup yields CDR1 KGHSY and CDR2 FQNENV. The CDR3 runs 13 residues. V was pared by 4 bases and J by 6 bases, with 2 bases of the junction left unmatched. DNA of the CDR3: TGTGCCAGCAGCCCAGGGGGCGCTCAGCCCCAGCATTTT. Its translation: CASSPGGAQPQHF.

The chain has TRBV2 and TRBJ1-5; no clear D gene. V was shortened by 5 bases and J by 0 bases, with 8 bases between the two germline ends. The V gene's germline CDR1 is SNHLY and CDR2 FYNNEI. The CDR3 covers 14 residues. CDR3 bases: TGTGCCAGCAGTCTCCGGGGTAGCAATCAGCCCCAGCATTTT. It is translated as CASSLRGSNQPQHF.

The chain couples TRBV7-6 to TRBJ1-4; TRBD1 aligns across 7 bases. The CDR3 totals 16 residues. J gave up 7 bases and V 2 bases, and 10 bases lay outside the gene matches. Germline loops: CDR1 SGHVS, CDR2 FNYEAQ. CDR3 loop: CASSLRQGVFSEKLFF. The DNA for the CDR3 is TGTGCCAGCAGCTTACGGCAGGGGGTGTTTAGTGAAAAACTGTTTTTT.

The chain couples TRBV19 to TRBJ2-7, with 10 nucleotides matching TRBD1. Trimming cost V 5 bases and J 4 bases; bases outside gene matches: 5. CDR1 is LNHDA, CDR2 SQIVND, per germline (reference sequence). The CDR3 loop spans 14 amino acids. CDR3 DNA sequence: TGTGCCAGTAGTCCAGACAGGGGGCCGTACGAGCAGTACTTC. Its translation is CASSPDRGPYEQYF.

V usage is TRBV29-1 and J usage is TRBJ2-7, with TRBD1 identical over 8 bases. Germline V CDR1 and CDR2: SQVTM, ANQGSEA. The CDR3 extends over 14 amino acids. The junction had 7 bases not matched to a gene; V was cut back by 6 bases and J by 0 bases. The CDR3 loop reads CSVRQGSSSYEQYF. For the CDR3, the DNA is TGCAGCGTCCGACAGGGGTCGAGCTCCTACGAGCAGTACTTC.

This clone was counted a single time. The V gene is TRBV15, the J gene TRBJ1-5, with a weak D call TRBD1 (6 bases). The CDR3 sequence is 18 residues long. CDR1 and CDR2 from the germline V gene are LNHNV and YYDKDF (reference sequence). V gave up 3 bases and J gave up 5 bases, with 23 bases separating them. CDR3 bases: TGTGCCACCAGCAGGTCGGGTTCGTTTGGGACACGTTATCAGCCCCAGCATTTT. It specifies CATSRSGSFGTRYQPQHF.

The rearrangement links TRBV19 to TRBJ2-7, with 9 nucleotides matching TRBD1. This CDR3 region has 15 residues. Germline assignment: CDR1 LNHDA and CDR2 SQIVND (reference sequence). Germline trimming cut 5 bases from V and 6 bases from J; bases unmatched to any gene: 11. CDR3 region: CASSPPGTGSGEQYF. CDR3 DNA: TGTGCCAGTAGTCCTCCCGGGACAGGGTCAGGCGAGCAGTACTTC.

The chain couples TRBV6-6 to TRBJ2-6; no clear D. The CDR3 sequence is 15 residues long. Trimming removed 2 bases at V and 4 bases at J, with 9 bases between. Per germline, CDR1 MNHNY and CDR2 SVGAGI (reference sequence). CDR3 sequence (DNA): TGTGCCAGCAGTTACGGAGTGGCAGGGGCCAACGTCCTGACTTTC. Amino acid sequence: CASSYGVAGANVLTF.

V gene TRBV2 combines with J gene TRBJ2-7; the match to TRBD1 covers 8 bases. In germline, CDR1 is SNHLY, CDR2 FYNNEI. The junction had 5 bases not matched to a gene; V was cut back by 4 bases and J by 3 bases. This CDR3 has 14 amino acids. The CDR3 sequence: CASSATGENYEQYF. The CDR3 nucleotides are TGTGCCAGCAGTGCGACAGGGGAAAACTACGAGCAGTACTTC.

The CDR3: CASSPGQGTEETQYF. CDR3 nucleotide sequence: TGTGCCAGCAGCCCGGGACAGGGGACCGAAGAGACCCAGTACTTC. The V and J genes are TRBV7-9 and TRBJ2-5; 10 bases line up with TRBD1. Trimming removed 5 bases from V and 3 bases from J; junction bases left unmatched: 6. The CDR3 covers 15 residues. From germline, CDR1 is SEHNR and CDR2 FQNEAQ (reference sequence).